The rows below give T cell receptor beta chains drawn from one sample of a study of early T cells in non-severe SARS-CoV-2 infection. TCRdb ran MiXCR on the 5' RACE reads and lists one entry per CDR3 protein. The sample shows about 80,000 distinct CDR3 sequences, roughly 13% of them seen only once. Sequenced material: whole blood. Receptor source: an adult who was a healthcare worker with PCR-confirmed SARS-CoV-2 infection or an uninfected control (not recorded which). The CDR3 runs from the conserved cysteine through the conserved F or W. D genes are given only for firm matches. Expanded clones get a size class; other rows say once, few or many, or leave the size out.

D: TRBD1
J: TRBJ1-2
size: .
V: TRBV12-3/TRBV12-4
CDR3: CASSPQDRRYGYTF
DNA: TGTGCCAGCAGTCCTCAGGACAGGCGCTATGGCTACACCTTC

D: .
J: TRBJ1-6
size: .
V: TRBV4-3
CDR3: CASTPSQGISPLHF
DNA: TGCGCCAGCACCCCCTCTCAGGGGATTTCACCCCTCCACTTT

D: .
J: TRBJ2-7
size: .
V: TRBV19
CDR3: CASRDTTYEQYF
DNA: TGTGCCAGCAGGGACACTACCTACGAGCAGTACTTC

D: .
J: TRBJ2-7
size: many
V: TRBV28
CDR3: CASSLGGRNEQYF
DNA: TGTGCCAGCAGTTTAGGTGGCCGGAACGAGCAGTACTTC

D: .
J: TRBJ2-7
size: .
V: TRBV12-5
CDR3: CASGLKPVGGVPSTYEQYF
DNA: TGTGCTAGTGGTTTGAAACCCGTCGGAGGGGTGCCGAGCACCTACGAGCAGTACTTC

D: TRBD2
J: TRBJ2-2
size: many
V: TRBV5-5
CDR3: CASSLDGLAAGELFF
DNA: TGTGCCAGCAGCTTGGACGGACTAGCGGCCGGGGAGCTGTTTTTT

D: .
J: TRBJ2-1
size: .
V: TRBV9
CDR3: CAISVGGKSSYNEQFF
DNA: TGTGCCATCAGCGTAGGTGGGAAGAGCTCCTACAATGAGCAGTTCTTC

D: TRBD2
J: TRBJ2-3
size: .
V: TRBV7-2
CDR3: CASSLAGAGGPNTQYF
DNA: TGTGCCAGCAGCTTAGCTGGGGCGGGGGGCCCGAATACGCAGTATTTT

D: TRBD2
J: TRBJ2-3
size: .
V: TRBV28
CDR3: CASIQGLAGGYRGTDTQYF
DNA: TGTGCCAGCATACAAGGACTAGCGGGAGGGTACCGCGGCACAGATACGCAGTATTTT

D: .
J: TRBJ2-1
size: few
V: TRBV12-3/TRBV12-4
CDR3: CASSNPAGDNEQFF
DNA: TGTGCCAGCAGTAACCCGGCAGGGGACAATGAGCAGTTCTTC

D: .
J: TRBJ1-1
size: many
V: TRBV7-6
CDR3: CASSLEENTEAFF
DNA: TGTGCCAGCAGCTTAGAGGAGAACACTGAAGCTTTCTTT

D: .
J: TRBJ1-6
size: few
V: TRBV2
CDR3: CASTPTWADSPLHF
DNA: TGTGCCAGCACTCCCACCTGGGCGGATTCACCCCTCCACTTT

D: TRBD1
J: TRBJ2-5
size: many
V: TRBV20-1
CDR3: CSAYRGLGETQYF
DNA: TGCAGTGCTTACAGGGGTCTGGGTGAGACCCAGTACTTC

D: .
J: TRBJ2-1
size: .
V: TRBV6-2/TRBV6-3
CDR3: CASNTHNEQFF
DNA: TGTGCCAGCAACACTCACAATGAGCAGTTCTTC

D: TRBD2
J: TRBJ2-4
size: .
V: TRBV9
CDR3: CASSVGYAGGPAKNIQYF
DNA: TGTGCCAGCAGCGTAGGTTACGCGGGAGGGCCAGCCAAAAACATTCAGTACTTC

D: TRBD1
J: TRBJ1-4
size: .
V: TRBV28
CDR3: CASSPWTGGKLFF
DNA: TGTGCCAGCAGCCCTTGGACAGGCGGAAAACTGTTTTTT

D: .
J: TRBJ2-3
size: many
V: TRBV20-1
CDR3: CSARAPSTDTQYF
DNA: TGCAGTGCTAGAGCTCCCAGCACAGATACGCAGTATTTT

D: TRBD1
J: TRBJ1-6
size: .
V: TRBV28
CDR3: CASSYSGQGLSPLHF
DNA: TGTGCCAGCAGTTACTCGGGACAGGGGCTCTCACCCCTCCACTTT

D: .
J: TRBJ2-3
size: few
V: TRBV28
CDR3: CASSHRQDVADTQYF
DNA: TGTGCCAGCAGTCATAGACAGGATGTCGCAGATACGCAGTATTTT

D: TRBD1
J: TRBJ2-2
size: .
V: TRBV20-1
CDR3: CSAKGQGNTGELFF
DNA: TGCAGTGCTAAGGGACAGGGGAACACCGGGGAGCTGTTTTTT

D: TRBD1
J: TRBJ2-6
size: many
V: TRBV6-4
CDR3: CASSGQGSSGANVLTF
DNA: TGTGCCAGCAGTGGACAGGGAAGCTCTGGGGCCAACGTCCTGACTTTC

D: .
J: TRBJ2-3
size: many
V: TRBV12-3/TRBV12-4
CDR3: CASSFGTGSSTDTQYF
DNA: TGTGCCAGCAGTTTCGGCACGGGGTCTAGCACAGATACGCAGTATTTT

D: TRBD2
J: TRBJ2-7
size: few
V: TRBV12-5
CDR3: CASGYGGGLEQYF
DNA: TGTGCTAGTGGTTATGGGGGGGGTTTGGAGCAGTACTTC

D: .
J: TRBJ1-4
size: few
V: TRBV20-1
CDR3: CSARRQENEKLFF
DNA: TGCAGTGCTAGGAGGCAGGAAAATGAAAAACTGTTTTTT

D: TRBD2
J: TRBJ2-3
size: few
V: TRBV12-3/TRBV12-4
CDR3: CASSPGTSLVGTQYF
DNA: TGTGCCAGCAGCCCCGGGACTAGCTTGGTCGGTACGCAGTATTTT

D: .
J: TRBJ1-1
size: .
V: TRBV29-1
CDR3: CSVGVGGKAFF
DNA: TGCAGCGTTGGAGTCGGGGGAAAAGCTTTCTTT